This T cell receptor beta chain was obtained from a study of CD8+CD57+ T cells in acquired aplastic anemia. The patients chosen for sequencing had shown expansion of CD8+CD57+ cells (detected by flow cytometry). Severe acquired aplastic anemia affected all patients. CDR3 length: 15 amino acids. V dropped 0 bases and J dropped 1 base, with 10 bases sitting between them. CDR1 and CDR2 (germline): SGDLS, YYNGEE. This clonotype showed up just once. TCR beta VDJ combinations and CDR3 sequences were profiled from genomic DNA. TCRdb re-derived calls from the reads in MiXCR, one entry per CDR3 protein. The sample consists of some 170,000 distinct CDR3 sequences, 60% to 80% of them appearing once.

The origin of this receptor is a human donor with aplastic anemia. The chain has TRBV9 and TRBJ2-5; D remains unclear. The material sequenced was sorted CD4+, CD8+, or CD8+CD57+ T cells (not recorded which) from PBMCs. The CDR3 nucleotides are TGTGCCAGCAGCGTAGGAGCGAGAGTCCAAGAGACCCAGTACTTC. Amino acid sequence: CASSVGARVQETQYF.